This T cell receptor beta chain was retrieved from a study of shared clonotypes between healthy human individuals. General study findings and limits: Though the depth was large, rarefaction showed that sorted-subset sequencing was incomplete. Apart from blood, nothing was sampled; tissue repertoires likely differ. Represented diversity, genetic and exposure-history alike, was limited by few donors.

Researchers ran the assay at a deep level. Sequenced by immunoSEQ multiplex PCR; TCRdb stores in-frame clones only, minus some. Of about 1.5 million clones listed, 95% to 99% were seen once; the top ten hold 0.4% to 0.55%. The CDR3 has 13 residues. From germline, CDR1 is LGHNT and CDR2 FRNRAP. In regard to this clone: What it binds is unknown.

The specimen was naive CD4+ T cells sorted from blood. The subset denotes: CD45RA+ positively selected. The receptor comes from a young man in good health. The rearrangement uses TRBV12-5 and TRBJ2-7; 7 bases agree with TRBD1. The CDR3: CALDRVHSYEQYF. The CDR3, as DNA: TGTGCCCTAGACAGGGTCCACTCCTACGAGCAGTACTTC.